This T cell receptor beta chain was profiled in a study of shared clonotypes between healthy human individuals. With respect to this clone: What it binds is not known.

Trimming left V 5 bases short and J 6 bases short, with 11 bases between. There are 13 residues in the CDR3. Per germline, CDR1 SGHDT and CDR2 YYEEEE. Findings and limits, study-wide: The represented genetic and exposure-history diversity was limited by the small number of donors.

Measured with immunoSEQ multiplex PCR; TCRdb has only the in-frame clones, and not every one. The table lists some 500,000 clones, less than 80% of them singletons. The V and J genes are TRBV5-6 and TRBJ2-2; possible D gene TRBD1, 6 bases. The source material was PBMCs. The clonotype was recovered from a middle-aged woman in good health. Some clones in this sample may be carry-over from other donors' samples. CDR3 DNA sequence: TGTGCCAGCAGGAACACAGGGTCCGGGGAGCTGTTTTTT. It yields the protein CASRNTGSGELFF. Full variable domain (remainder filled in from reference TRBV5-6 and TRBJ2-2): DAGVTQSPTHLIKTRGQQVTLRCSPKSGHDTVSWYQQALGQGPQFIFQYYEEEERQRGNFPDRFSGHQFPNYSSELNVNALLLGDSALYLCASRNTGSGELFFGEGSRLTVL.